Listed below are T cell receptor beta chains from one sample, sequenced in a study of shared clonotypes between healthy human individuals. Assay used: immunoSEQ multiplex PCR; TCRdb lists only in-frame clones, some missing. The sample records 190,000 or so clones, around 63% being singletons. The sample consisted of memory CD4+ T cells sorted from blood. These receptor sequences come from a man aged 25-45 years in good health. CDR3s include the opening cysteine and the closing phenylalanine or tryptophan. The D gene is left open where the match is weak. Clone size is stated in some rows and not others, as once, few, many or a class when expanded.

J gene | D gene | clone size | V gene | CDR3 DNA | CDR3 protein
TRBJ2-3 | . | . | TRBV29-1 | TGCAGCGTTGTCGGAGGCACAGATACGCAGTATTTT | CSVVGGTDTQYF
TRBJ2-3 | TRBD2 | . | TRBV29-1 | TGCAGCGTACGAAGCGGGAGGGCCGGTATCGCAGATACGCAGTATTTT | CSVRSGRAGIADTQYF
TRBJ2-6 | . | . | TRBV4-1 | TGCGCCAGCGAGGGGGACGGATTCCTCTCTGGGGCCAACGTCCTGACTTTC | CASEGDGFLSGANVLTF
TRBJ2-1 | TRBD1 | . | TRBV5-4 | TGTGCCAGCAGCTTGGAGACAGGGGTTAGGGGTGAGCAGTTCTTC | CASSLETGVRGEQFF
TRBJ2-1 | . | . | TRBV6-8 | TGTGCCAGAAGCGAAAACGGAGTCTCCTACAATGAGCAGTTCTTC | CARSENGVSYNEQFF
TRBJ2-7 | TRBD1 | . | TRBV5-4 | TGTGCCAGCAGCCCGCCGACAGGGCGCTCCTACGAGCAGTACTTC | CASSPPTGRSYEQYF
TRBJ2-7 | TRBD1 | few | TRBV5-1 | TGCGCCAGCAGCTTGTGGGACACAGGGGGCGAGCAGTACTTC | CASSLWDTGGEQYF
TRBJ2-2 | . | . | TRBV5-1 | TGCGCCAGCAGCTTGGATTCTGTGGGAGCGAACACCGGGGAGCTGTTTTTT | CASSLDSVGANTGELFF
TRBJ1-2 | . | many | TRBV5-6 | TGTGCCAGCACGAGCTCGGGGGACATAATGAACTATGGCTACACCTTC | CASTSSGDIMNYGYTF
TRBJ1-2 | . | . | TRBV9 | TGTGCCAGCAGCGGGGGAACGGACTATGGCTACACCTTC | CASSGGTDYGYTF
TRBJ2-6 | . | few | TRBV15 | TGTGCCACCAGCAGAGACGTGGGGGCCAACGTCCTGACTTTC | CATSRDVGANVLTF
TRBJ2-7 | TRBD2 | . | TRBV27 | TGTGCCAGCAAGGTGGCTAGCGGGAGTACGGGCTACGAGCAGTACTTC | CASKVASGSTGYEQYF
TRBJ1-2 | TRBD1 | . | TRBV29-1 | TGCAGCGTTGGGGGACAGTTGGGCTACACCTTC | CSVGGQLGYTF
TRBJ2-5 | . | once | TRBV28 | TGTGCCAGCAGCCCTACGAGGGGGGTACAAGAGACCCAGTACTTC | CASSPTRGVQETQYF
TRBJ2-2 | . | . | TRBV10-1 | TGCGCCAGCAGTGAAGGGTCGAGCACCGGGGAGCTGTTTTTT | CASSEGSSTGELFF
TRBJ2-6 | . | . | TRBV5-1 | TGCGCCAGCAGCTTGGGCCAGGGGAGGGTTGGGGCCAACGTCCTGACTTTC | CASSLGQGRVGANVLTF
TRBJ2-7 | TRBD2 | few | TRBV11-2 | TGTGCCAGCAGGCTCTGGAGGGAGGGCCACGAGCAGTACTTC | CASRLWREGHEQYF
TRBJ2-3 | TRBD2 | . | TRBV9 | TGTGCCAGCAGCGTAGTGGTAGCGGGAGCAGATACGCAGTATTTT | CASSVVVAGADTQYF
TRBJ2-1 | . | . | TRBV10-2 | TGCGCCAGCAGTGGGTTGGAGGAGCAGTTCTTC | CASSGLEEQFF
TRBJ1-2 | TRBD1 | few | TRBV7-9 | TGTGCCAGCAGGCGTACAGGGGGCGAGGGTTATGGCTACACCTTC | CASRRTGGEGYGYTF
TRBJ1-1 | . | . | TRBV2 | TGTGCCAGCGGGAGGGAGGGCACTGAAGCTTTCTTT | CASGREGTEAFF
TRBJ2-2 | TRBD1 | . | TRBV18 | TGTGCCAGCTCACCTAAAGGACAGGGCGGTACCGGGGAGCTGTTTTTT | CASSPKGQGGTGELFF
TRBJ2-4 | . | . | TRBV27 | TGTGCCAGCAGTTTACGTTCTGGCACCACAAGGGAAAACATTCAGTACTTC | CASSLRSGTTRENIQYF
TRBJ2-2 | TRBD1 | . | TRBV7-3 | TGTGCCAGCAGCTTAAACCCCCCCGGGCAGGGACAGCCCACCGGGGAGCTGTTTTTT | CASSLNPPGQGQPTGELFF
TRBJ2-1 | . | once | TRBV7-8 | TGTGCCAGCAGCTTAGGCTTAGGCAGCTCCTACAATGAGCAGTTCTTC | CASSLGLGSSYNEQFF
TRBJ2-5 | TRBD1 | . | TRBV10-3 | TGTGCCATCAGTGAGTCGAGAGGGGGCGAAGAGACCCAGTACTTC | CAISESRGGEETQYF
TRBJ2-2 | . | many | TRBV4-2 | TGTGCCAGCAGCCAAGCTGAGGGGACCGCTAACACCGGGGAGCTGTTTTTT | CASSQAEGTANTGELFF
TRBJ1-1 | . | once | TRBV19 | TGTGCCAGTAGTATGAATAGGAACACTGAAGCTTTCTTT | CASSMNRNTEAFF
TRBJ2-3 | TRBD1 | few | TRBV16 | TGTGCCAGCAGCCCAATCGCCGGGACAGGGGACAACTTAGGGGATACGCAGTATTTT | CASSPIAGTGDNLGDTQYF
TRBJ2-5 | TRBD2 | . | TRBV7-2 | TGTGCCAGCAGCCCGGGACTAGCAGTTCAAGAGACCCAGTACTTC | CASSPGLAVQETQYF
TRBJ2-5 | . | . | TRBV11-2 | TGTGCCAGCACCAACACAGGCTTCAAAGAGACCCAGTACTTC | CASTNTGFKETQYF
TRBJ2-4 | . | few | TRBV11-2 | TGTGCCAGCAGCTTCCAGGACACAAAAAACATTCAGTACTTC | CASSFQDTKNIQYF
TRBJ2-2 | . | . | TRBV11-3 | TGTGCCAGCAGCCCCGGACCGGGGACCGGGGAGCTGTTTTTT | CASSPGPGTGELFF
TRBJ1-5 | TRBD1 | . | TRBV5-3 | TGTGCCAGAAGCTTGGCGACAGGGGTAGTGGTGCGTAGCAATCAGCCCCAGCATTTT | CARSLATGVVVRSNQPQHF
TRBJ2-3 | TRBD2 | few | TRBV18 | TGTGCCAGCTCACCACCGGGGACTAGCGGGAGGGCCGTCACAGATACGCAGTATTTT | CASSPPGTSGRAVTDTQYF
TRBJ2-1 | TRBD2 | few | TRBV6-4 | TGTGCCAGCAGTGACTCGGGACTAGCGGTAACGAATGAGCAGTTCTTC | CASSDSGLAVTNEQFF
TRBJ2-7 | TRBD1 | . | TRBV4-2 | TGTGCCAGCAGCCAAGAACAGGGGGCGGTAACGGGATACGAGCAGTACTTC | CASSQEQGAVTGYEQYF
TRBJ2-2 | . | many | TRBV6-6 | TGTGCCAGCAGGCACCCGAACACCGGGGAGCTGTTTTTT | CASRHPNTGELFF